The 20 T cell receptor beta chains below come from one sample, sequenced in a study of CD8 T cells in ankylosing spondylitis. TCRdb re-called the 5' RACE reads with MiXCR, one entry per CDR3 protein. The data contain 200,000 to 250,000 distinct CDR3 sequences, under 30% of them singletons. Sequences were obtained from blood, either unsorted or a sorted T cell fraction (not recorded which). All receptors derive from a male donor with ankylosing spondylitis or in good health (not recorded which).

This clonotype was observed many times. This chain connects TRBV20-1 to TRBJ1-3, with D perhaps matching TRBD1 (5 bases). Trimming pared 6 bases from V and 4 bases from J, leaving 19 bases between. This CDR3 is 15 amino acids long. Germline CDR1 reads DFQATT; CDR2 reads SNEGSKA (reference sequence). CDR3 bases: TGCAGTGCGCAAGTGGGTGGGGCCAGCGGAAACACCATATATTTT. It codes for CSAQVGGASGNTIYF.

This clonotype has ten or more counts. The rearrangement joins TRBV29-1 to TRBJ2-7; D is unclear. CDR1 is SQVTM and CDR2 is ANQGSEA in the germline V gene. The CDR3 has 12 amino acids. Trimming took off 6 bases at V and 5 bases at J, with 14 bases between the two ends. The CDR3 loop is CSVGLATDEQYF. The CDR3 DNA sequence: TGCAGCGTCGGCCTGGCGACTGACGAGCAGTACTTC.

As DNA, the CDR3 is TGTGCCAGCAGCCAGCCCAGCTCTGGAAACACCATATATTTT. This translates into CASSQPSSGNTIYF. The chain uses TRBV5-6 and TRBJ1-3, with D hard to call. From germline, CDR1 is SGHDT and CDR2 YYEEEE. CDR3 length equals 14 residues. V shed 4 bases and J shed 0 bases, with 8 bases lying between them.

This clonotype was counted a few times. The V gene is TRBV6-1, the J gene TRBJ1-5; D not resolved. The CDR3 is made up of 13 amino acids. The germline CDR1 and CDR2 sequences are MNHNS and SASEGT. V shed 6 bases and J shed 4 bases, with 10 bases lying between them. The CDR3 spells CASREGSNQPQHF. CDR3 nucleotide sequence: TGTGCCAGCAGGGAGGGATCTAATCAGCCCCAGCATTTT.

V is TRBV5-1 and J is TRBJ2-7; 8 bases map to TRBD2. CDR3 size: 17 residues. The V gene's germline CDR1 is SGHRS and CDR2 YFSETQ. Germline trimming cut 0 bases from V and 6 bases from J; bases unmatched to any gene: 14. CDR3 coding DNA: TGCGCCAGCAGCTTGGCGGCCGCAGCGGGGGCCCGAAGCGAGCAGTACTTC. Translating it yields CASSLAAAAGARSEQYF. Based on the CDR3 plus reference TRBV5-1 and TRBJ2-7, the full variable domain is KAGVTQTPRYLIKTRGQQVTLSCSPISGHRSVSWYQQTPGQGLQFLFEYFSETQRNKGNFPGRFSGRQFSNSRSEMNVSTLELGDSALYLCASSLAAAAGARSEQYFGPGTRLTVT.

The chain couples TRBV5-6 to TRBJ2-5, with D perhaps matching TRBD1 (6 bases). The CDR3 contains 16 residues. Deletions cut 5 bases from V and 2 bases from J, with 19 bases between. Per the germline V gene, CDR1 is SGHDT and CDR2 is YYEEEE. The CDR3, as DNA: TGTGCCAGCAGTTCCTTTAAATCGGACAGACAAGAGACCCAGTACTTC. Translated: CASSSFKSDRQETQYF.

This clonotype was counted many times. The CDR3 is CASTRAGANVLTF. As DNA, the CDR3 is TGTGCCAGCACCAGGGCCGGGGCCAACGTCCTGACTTTC. The chain is built from TRBV6-6 and TRBJ2-6, with TRBD1 as a possible D gene (5 bases). Between the trimmed V and J ends, which lost 7 bases and 4 bases, there was a span of 8 bases. This CDR3 has 13 amino acids. Germline V gene data show CDR1 as MNHNY and CDR2 as SVGAGI (reference sequence).

This clonotype was detected ten times or more. The chain couples TRBV4-3 to TRBJ2-3, with 15 bases matching TRBD2. The CDR3 extends over 19 amino acids. The germline V gene encodes CDR1 LGHNA and CDR2 YSLEER. The junction had 8 bases not matched to a gene; V was cut back by 0 bases and J by 4 bases. The CDR3 protein is CASSQERTSGRVSADTQYF. The CDR3 coding sequence is TGCGCCAGCAGCCAAGAAAGGACTAGCGGGAGGGTTTCGGCAGATACGCAGTATTTT.

This clonotype occurred many times. The V call is TRBV5-6, the J call TRBJ2-7; no clear D gene. Trimming took off 7 bases at V and 1 base at J, with 12 bases between the two ends. Germline CDR1 is SGHDT and CDR2 is YYEEEE. This CDR3 has 13 amino acids. The CDR3 here is CASRGKKSYEQYF. The DNA of the CDR3 is TGTGCCAGCCGTGGCAAAAAATCCTACGAGCAGTACTTC. The full variable domain, its missing parts supplied by reference TRBV5-6 and TRBJ2-7, is DAGVTQSPTHLIKTRGQQVTLRCSPKSGHDTVSWYQQALGQGPQFIFQYYEEEERQRGNFPDRFSGHQFPNYSSELNVNALLLGDSALYLCASRGKKSYEQYFGPGTRLTVT.

The J gene is TRBJ2-5, the V gene TRBV4-3, with TRBD1 as a possible D gene (5 bases). There are 16 residues in the CDR3. The V and J ends lost 3 bases and 1 base respectively, with 15 bases between them. Germline CDR1 is LGHNA and CDR2 is YSLEER. CDR3 protein: CASSHDFGQGQETQYF. CDR3 sequence (DNA): TGCGCCAGCAGCCACGACTTTGGGCAGGGCCAAGAGACCCAGTACTTC.

At least ten counts were recorded for this clonotype. The chain joins TRBV4-1 to TRBJ2-7; 7 bases map to TRBD2. The trim removed 3 bases at V and 1 base at J, leaving 9 bases unmatched. This CDR3 is 16 amino acids long. In germline, CDR1 is MGHRA, CDR2 YSYEKL. As DNA, the CDR3 is TGCGCCAGCAGCCAGGAGTTAACTAGCGCATCCTACGAGCAGTACTTC. Translated, it gives CASSQELTSASYEQYF.

V is TRBV20-1 and J is TRBJ2-3, with 7 nucleotides matching TRBD2. The CDR3 is made up of 13 amino acids. From germline, CDR1 is DFQATT and CDR2 SNEGSKA (reference sequence). The V gene end was trimmed by 6 bases and the J gene end by 0 bases; junction bases not matched to a gene: 3. The CDR3 DNA reads as TGCAGTGCGAGCGGGACTAGCACAGATACGCAGTATTTT. Its translation: CSASGTSTDTQYF.

This clonotype showed up just once. V usage is TRBV6-1 and J usage is TRBJ2-4; 9 nucleotides match TRBD2. The CDR3 totals 17 residues. CDR1 and CDR2 (germline): MNHNS, SASEGT. Trimming cost V 8 bases and J 0 bases; bases outside gene matches: 11. The DNA for the CDR3 is TGTGCCAGCTTAGGTGCTAGCGGGATTCTAGCCAAAAACATTCAGTACTTC. Protein sequence: CASLGASGILAKNIQYF.

This chain links TRBV5-1 with TRBJ1-1; D is ambiguous. The V and J ends lost 1 base and 8 bases respectively, with 12 bases between them. This CDR3 region has 13 residues. Per the germline V gene, CDR1 is SGHRS and CDR2 is YFSETQ. CDR3 sequence reads: CASSLIGRVEAFF. CDR3 DNA sequence: TGCGCCAGCAGCTTGATCGGGAGGGTGGAAGCTTTCTTT.

This clonotype came up a few times. V usage is TRBV29-1 and J usage is TRBJ2-7; 10 bases are shared with TRBD1. CDR3 length: 14 residues. After removal of 7 bases from V and 6 bases from J, the junction contained 12 bases not matched to a gene. CDR1 SQVTM and CDR2 ANQGSEA come from the germline V gene. Here the CDR3 DNA reads TGCAGCGCCCAACATGGGACAGGGGCGGCCGAGCAGTACTTC. Its translation is CSAQHGTGAAEQYF.

On this clonotype itself: A read error is possible here, since a much larger clone lies one base away. The chain carries TRBV12-5 and TRBJ1-1; D unresolved. CDR3 length equals 14 residues. Trimming left V 5 bases short and J 1 base short, with 11 bases between. Per the germline V gene, CDR1 is LGHNT and CDR2 is FRNRAP. The chain's CDR3 is CASGLQVRNTEAFF. For the CDR3, the DNA is TGTGCTAGTGGTCTGCAGGTCCGGAACACTGAAGCTTTCTTT.

This chain links TRBV29-1 with TRBJ2-7; TRBD1 aligns across 7 bases. The CDR3 is 11 amino acids. V was pared by 5 bases and J by 9 bases, with 7 bases of the junction left unmatched. CDR1 and CDR2 from the germline V gene are SQVTM and ANQGSEA. This chain's CDR3 is CSVHDGDRQYF. DNA for the CDR3: TGCAGCGTTCATGACGGGGACAGGCAGTACTTC.

This clonotype was counted a few times. This chain links TRBV7-8 with TRBJ2-5; D uncertain. Trimming removed 5 bases from V and 2 bases from J, with 9 bases in between. The V gene's germline CDR1 is SGHVS and CDR2 FQNEAQ. The CDR3 loop spans 13 amino acids. The CDR3 DNA reads as TGTGCCAGCAGCCGGACGGAACAAGAGACCCAGTACTTC. Amino acids: CASSRTEQETQYF.

V and J are TRBV20-1 and TRBJ2-4; D could derive from TRBD1 or TRBD2 (6 bases each). The germline gives CDR1 DFQATT, CDR2 SNEGSKA (reference sequence). The CDR3 loop spans 16 amino acids. V lost 0 bases and J lost 3, with 15 bases in between. CDR3 nucleotide sequence: TGCAGTGCTAGAGATCTGGGGGGCTGGGGCAAAAACATTCAGTACTTC. This codes for CSARDLGGWGKNIQYF.

The table lists this clonotype with a few counts. V gene TRBV28 combines with J gene TRBJ2-1; TRBD2 matches 9 bases. Per germline, CDR1 MDHEN and CDR2 SYDVKM. The CDR3 is 16 amino acids. With 5 bases clipped from V and 6 bases from J, the junction kept 11 bases outside the gene matches. CDR3 DNA: TGTGCCAGCAGTCCCGGGGGACTAGCAGCTTCCAATGAGCAGTTCTTC. Amino acid sequence: CASSPGGLAASNEQFF.